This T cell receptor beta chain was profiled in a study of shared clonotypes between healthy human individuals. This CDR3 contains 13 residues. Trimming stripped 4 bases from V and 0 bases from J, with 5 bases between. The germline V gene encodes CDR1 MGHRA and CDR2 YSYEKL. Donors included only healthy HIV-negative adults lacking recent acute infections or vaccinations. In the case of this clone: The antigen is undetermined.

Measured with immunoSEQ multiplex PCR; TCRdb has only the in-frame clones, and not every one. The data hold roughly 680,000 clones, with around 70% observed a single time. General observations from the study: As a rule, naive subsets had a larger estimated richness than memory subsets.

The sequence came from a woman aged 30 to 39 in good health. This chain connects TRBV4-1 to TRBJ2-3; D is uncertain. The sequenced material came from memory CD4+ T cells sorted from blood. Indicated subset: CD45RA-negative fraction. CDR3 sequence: CASSPGSTDTQYF. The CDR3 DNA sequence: TGCGCCAGCAGCCCAGGCAGCACAGATACGCAGTATTTT.